The 19 T cell receptor beta chains given below trace back to one sample, sequenced in a study of CD8 T cells in Susac syndrome. Random-hexamer reverse transcription was applied to roughly 0.5 to 1 ug RNA. TCRdb re-called the immunoSEQ multiplex PCR reads through MiXCR, storing one row per CDR3 protein. Among under 550,000 distinct CDR3 sequences listed, more than 70% were seen once. Sample: CD8+ T cells from PBMCs. The source is a human donor with multiple sclerosis.

This clonotype was seen a single time. This chain links TRBV10-3 with TRBJ2-7; weak D call: TRBD1 (5 bases). The CDR3 is 13 amino acids. CDR1 is ENHRY, CDR2 SYGVKD, per germline. The V gene lost 5 bases and the J gene lost 2 bases, with 10 bases spanning the gap. CDR3 residues: CAISQQVTYEQYF. The CDR3 region has the DNA TGTGCCATCAGTCAACAGGTTACCTACGAGCAGTACTTC.

This clonotype appeared a single time. V gene TRBV5-1 combines with J gene TRBJ1-2; tentative D call: TRBD1 (6 bases). Germline CDR1 and CDR2: SGHRS and YFSETQ. V was pared by 4 bases and J by 0 bases, with 16 bases between. This CDR3 is built from 16 residues. The CDR3 nucleotides are TGCGCCAGCAGCCGGGGCAGGGCAGGGGCTAACTATGGCTACACCTTC. It codes for CASSRGRAGANYGYTF.

CDR3 sequence: CATSRDLQENPNQPQHF. CDR3 DNA: TGTGCCACCAGCAGAGATCTTCAAGAGAACCCTAATCAGCCCCAGCATTTT. The chain combines TRBV15 with TRBJ1-5; D ambiguous. The ends were cut back, 0 bases at V and 4 bases at J, with 16 bases in the middle. This CDR3 is built from 17 residues. Looked up from germline, CDR1 is LNHNV and CDR2 is YYDKDF (reference sequence). The whole variable domain, filled in from reference TRBV15 and TRBJ1-5, reads DAMVIQNPRYQVTQFGKPVTLSCSQTLNHNVMYWYQQKSSQAPKLLFHYYDKDFNNEADTPDNFQSRRPNTSFCFLDIRSPGLGDTAMYLCATSRDLQENPNQPQHFGDGTRLSIL.

This rearrangement joins TRBV29-1 to TRBJ2-7; D gene unclear. Germline loops: CDR1 SQVTM, CDR2 ANQGSEA. The ends were cut back, 3 bases at V and 2 bases at J, with 14 bases in the middle. The CDR3 extends over 14 amino acids. The CDR3 reads CSVERQGFTYEQYF. The CDR3 DNA sequence: TGCAGCGTTGAGAGACAAGGGTTCACCTACGAGCAGTACTTC.

V usage is TRBV18 and J usage is TRBJ2-1, with TRBD1 matching over 9 bases. The CDR3 sequence is 15 residues long. The V segment lost 6 bases and the J segment 4 bases; nucleotides outside the gene matches: 7. From germline, CDR1 is KGHSH and CDR2 LQKENI. The CDR3 spells CASSLDRGRYNEQFF. The DNA of the CDR3 is TGTGCCAGCTCTCTGGACAGGGGCAGGTACAATGAGCAGTTCTTC.

This sequence joins TRBV6-1 and TRBJ2-4, with D perhaps matching TRBD1 or TRBD2 (5 bases each). Germline CDR1 reads MNHNS; CDR2 reads SASEGT. V shed 7 bases and J shed 14 bases, with 15 bases lying between them. The CDR3 extends over 11 amino acids. Here the CDR3 reads CASTQAGRKYF. In nucleotides, the CDR3 is TGTGCCAGCACGCAGGCAGGGAGAAAGTACTTC.

For the CDR3, the DNA is TGTGCCAGCAGTGATGTAAATGGACCGAACACTGAAGCTTTCTTT. Translation: CASSDVNGPNTEAFF. The chain links TRBV2 to TRBJ1-1; no clear D. Per the germline V gene, CDR1 is SNHLY and CDR2 is FYNNEI. Trimming shortened V by 3 bases and J by 1 base, and 12 bases separated the two germline ends. The CDR3 loop spans 15 amino acids.

This chain connects TRBV7-9 to TRBJ2-1; no firm D call. The CDR3 consists of 15 residues. Germline CDR1 is SEHNR and CDR2 is FQNEAQ (reference sequence). V shed 0 bases and J shed 3 bases, with 9 bases lying between them. CDR3 sequence (DNA): TGTGCCAGCAGCTTAGCGGGCAGCTACTACAATGAGCAGTTCTTC. This encodes CASSLAGSYYNEQFF.

The chain employs TRBV27 and TRBJ1-2, with a weak D call TRBD1 (6 bases). The V gene's germline CDR1 is MNHEY and CDR2 SMNVEV (reference sequence). The CDR3 is 15 residues long. V gave up 6 bases and J gave up 6 bases, with 20 bases separating them. For the CDR3, the DNA is TGTGCCAGCAGCCCCGTCGGGGGCTCGGGGGATGGCTACACCTTC. It is translated as CASSPVGGSGDGYTF.

The genes are TRBV4-1 and TRBJ1-2; 11 bases align to TRBD1. The length of the CDR3 is 15 residues. From germline, CDR1 is MGHRA and CDR2 YSYEKL. For the CDR3, the DNA is TGCGACAGTGCAGAATGGACAGGGGGCGCCTATGGCTACACCTTC. Translating it yields CDSAEWTGGAYGYTF.

This clonotype has just a few counts. This rearrangement joins TRBV6-5 to TRBJ2-2; TRBD1 agrees at 7 bases. Germline loops: CDR1 MNHEY, CDR2 SVGAGI. V was clipped by 2 bases and J by 5 bases; unmatched bases: 8. CDR3 size: 16 residues. CDR3 sequence: CASSYGTAFVTGELFF. CDR3 sequence (DNA): TGTGCCAGCAGTTACGGGACAGCCTTTGTGACCGGGGAGCTGTTTTTT.

CDR3 sequence: CASSLVETQYF. The CDR3 DNA sequence: TGTGCCAGCAGCTTAGTTGAGACCCAGTACTTC. This chain links TRBV7-6 with TRBJ2-5, with unresolved D. Germline CDR1 is SGHVS and CDR2 is FNYEAQ. The CDR3 runs to 11 residues. Deletions cut 1 base from V and 5 bases from J, with 2 bases between.

The chain joins TRBV28 to TRBJ2-7; D is unclear. CDR1 is MDHEN, CDR2 SYDVKM, per germline. The CDR3 is 15 residues long. The V and J ends lost 4 bases and 4 bases respectively, with 17 bases between them. CDR3 nucleotide sequence: TGTGCCAGCAGTTGGTTTATCAGGACCGGGTACGAGCAGTACTTC. Its translation is CASSWFIRTGYEQYF.

The chain combines TRBV7-9 with TRBJ2-2; 9 positions agree with TRBD2. Germline V gene lookup returns CDR1 SEHNR and CDR2 FQNEAQ (reference sequence). This CDR3 spans 16 amino acids. After removal of 3 bases from V and 2 bases from J, the junction contained 4 bases not matched to a gene. The CDR3 is CASSFSREGNTGELFF. CDR3 nucleotides: TGTGCCAGCAGCTTTTCGCGGGAGGGCAACACCGGGGAGCTGTTTTTT.

The chain has TRBV6-5 and TRBJ1-2; 7 positions match TRBD1. Germline V gene sequence: CDR1 MNHEY, CDR2 SVGAGI. The ends lost 4 bases at V and 4 bases at J; junction bases unmatched: 6. The length of the CDR3 is 14 residues. CDR3 residues: CASSSDRVSYGYTF. CDR3 coding DNA: TGTGCCAGCAGTTCAGACAGGGTGAGCTATGGCTACACCTTC.

The V call is TRBV25-1, the J call TRBJ2-7, with D possibly called TRBD1 or TRBD2 (5 bases each). Trimming left V 1 base short and J 0 bases short, with 10 bases between. This CDR3 is built from 15 residues. Germline V CDR1 and CDR2: MGHDK, SYGVNS. For the CDR3, the DNA is TGTGCCAGCAGTGAATCCAGGGACGGCTCCTACGAGCAGTACTTC. This translates into CASSESRDGSYEQYF.

The CDR3: CASSFVGYYNEQFF. The CDR3 DNA sequence: TGTGCCAGCAGTTTCGTAGGGTACTACAATGAGCAGTTCTTC. The J gene is TRBJ2-1, the V gene TRBV27; D remains ambiguous. With 3 bases removed from V and 3 bases from J, the gap between germline ends came to 9 bases. Looked up from germline, CDR1 is MNHEY and CDR2 is SMNVEV (reference sequence). The CDR3 spans 14 residues.

CDR3 amino acids: CASSYSNIGQGANTEAFF. CDR3 coding DNA: TGTGCCAGCAGTTACTCGAATATAGGACAGGGGGCGAACACTGAAGCTTTCTTT. The J gene is TRBJ1-1, the V gene TRBV6-5; TRBD1 agrees at 11 bases. CDR3 length: 18 amino acids. From germline, CDR1 is MNHEY and CDR2 SVGAGI. V lost 0 bases, J lost 1 base, and 7 bases stayed unmatched.

The chain recombines TRBV27 with TRBJ2-7, with 8 bases that match TRBD1. The CDR3 totals 15 residues. Germline loops: CDR1 MNHEY, CDR2 SMNVEV (reference sequence). With 5 bases clipped from V and 1 base from J, the junction kept 7 bases outside the gene matches. The CDR3 here is CASSLAGTGSYEQYF. CDR3 coding DNA: TGTGCCAGCAGTCTTGCCGGGACAGGTTCCTACGAGCAGTACTTC.